Shown below are 6 T cell receptor beta chains from a single sample sequenced in a study of PD-L1 blockade in urothelial cancer. Time point indicated: pretreatment peripheral blood. Method: immunoSEQ multiplex PCR; TCRdb's copy keeps in-frame clones and lacks some. The top ten clones hold approximately 9.2% of a sample with tens of thousands of clones, 84% of them seen once. Specimen: PBMCs, collected around atezolizumab (anti-PD-L1) treatment. These receptor sequences come from a woman aged 70-85 years with urothelial cancer.

The chain combines TRBV7-6 with TRBJ1-2; 8 positions match TRBD1. Germline V gene sequence: CDR1 SGHVS, CDR2 FNYEAQ. The CDR3 length is 14 residues. The V segment lost 5 bases and the J segment 8 bases; nucleotides outside the gene matches: 10. Written as DNA, the CDR3 is TGTGCCAGCAGCCACCTAACAGGGGGGAGAGGCTACACCTTC. Encoded protein: CASSHLTGGRGYTF.

The chain couples TRBV9 to TRBJ2-1; 15 nucleotides match TRBD2. Trimming took 3 bases from V and 0 from J; bases not matched to a gene: 16. Germline V gene data show CDR1 as SGDLS and CDR2 as YYNGEE. The CDR3 spans 22 residues. CDR3: CASSGLTRTSGRALSSYNEQFF. In nucleotides, the CDR3 is TGTGCCAGCAGCGGTCTGACCAGGACTAGCGGGAGGGCCCTGAGCTCCTACAATGAGCAGTTCTTC.

The chain is built from TRBV30 and TRBJ1-3; D gene unclear. The CDR3 covers 14 residues. The V end was cut by 6 bases, the J end by 0 bases, with 12 bases between. The germline gives CDR1 GTSNPN, CDR2 SVGIG (reference sequence). CDR3 nucleotide sequence: TGTGCCTGTGGTTCGGGATTCTCTGGAAACACCATATATTTT. Its translation: CACGSGFSGNTIYF.

J is TRBJ2-7 and V is TRBV9, with D possibly TRBD1 on 6 matching bases. Germline loops: CDR1 SGDLS, CDR2 YYNGEE. The ends were cut back, 0 bases at V and 1 base at J, with 8 bases in the middle. The CDR3 length is 14 residues. CDR3 sequence reads: CASSVGQASYEQYF. CDR3 nucleotide sequence: TGTGCCAGCAGCGTAGGACAGGCATCCTACGAGCAGTACTTC. The whole variable domain, filled in from reference TRBV9 and TRBJ2-7, reads DSGVTQTPKHLITATGQRVTLRCSPRSGDLSVYWYQQSLDQGLQFLIQYYNGEERAKGNILERFSAQQFPDLHSELNLSSLELGDSALYFCASSVGQASYEQYFGPGTRLTVT.

The chain is built from TRBV2 and TRBJ2-1, with TRBD2 matching over 12 bases. The germline V gene has CDR1 SNHLY and CDR2 FYNNEI. V dropped 5 bases and J dropped 12; count of bases not matched to a gene: 11. The CDR3 length is 15 residues. CDR3 amino acids: CASSQGLAGYYGQFF. The CDR3 region has the DNA TGTGCCAGCAGTCAAGGACTAGCGGGATATTATGGGCAGTTCTTC.

This clone was recorded a few times. The rearrangement uses TRBV5-1 and TRBJ1-2; D possibly corresponds to TRBD1 (5 bases). CDR3 length equals 15 residues. V lost 1 base, J lost 4 bases, and 14 bases lay in between. Germline CDR1 reads SGHRS; CDR2 reads YFSETQ. In nucleotides, the CDR3 is TGCGCCAGCAGCTTGTCTCTAGGGGCCTTCTATGGCTACACCTTC. Amino acids: CASSLSLGAFYGYTF.